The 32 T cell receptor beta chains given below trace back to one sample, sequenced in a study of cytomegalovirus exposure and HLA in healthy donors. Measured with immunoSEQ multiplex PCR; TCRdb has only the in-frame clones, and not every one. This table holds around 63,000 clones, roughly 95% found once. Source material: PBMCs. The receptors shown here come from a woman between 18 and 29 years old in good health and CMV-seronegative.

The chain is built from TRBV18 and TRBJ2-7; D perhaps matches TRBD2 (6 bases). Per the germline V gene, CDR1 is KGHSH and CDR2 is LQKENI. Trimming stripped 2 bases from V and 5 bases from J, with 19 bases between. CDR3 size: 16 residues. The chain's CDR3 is CASSPTGRGFFHEQYF. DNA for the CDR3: TGTGCCAGCTCACCAACCGGGCGGGGTTTCTTCCACGAGCAGTACTTC.

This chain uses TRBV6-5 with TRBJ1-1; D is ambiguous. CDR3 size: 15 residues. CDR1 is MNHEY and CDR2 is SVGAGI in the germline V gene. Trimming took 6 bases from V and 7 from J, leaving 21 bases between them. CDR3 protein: CASSTTFGVRDEAFF. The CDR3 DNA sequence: TGTGCCAGCAGCACAACCTTCGGGGTCCGAGATGAAGCTTTCTTT.

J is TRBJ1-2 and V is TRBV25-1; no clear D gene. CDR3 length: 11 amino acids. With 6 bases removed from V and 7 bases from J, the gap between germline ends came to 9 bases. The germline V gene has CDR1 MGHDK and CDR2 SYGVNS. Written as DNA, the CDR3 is TGTGCCAGCAGCCCCCCCCTTGGCTACACCTTC. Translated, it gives CASSPPLGYTF.

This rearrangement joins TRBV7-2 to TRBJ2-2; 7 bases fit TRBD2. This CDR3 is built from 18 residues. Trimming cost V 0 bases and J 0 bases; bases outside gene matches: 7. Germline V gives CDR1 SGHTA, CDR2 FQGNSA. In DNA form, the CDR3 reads TGTGCCAGCAGCTTAGCGTTTGGGGGGGGATCGAACACCGGGGAGCTGTTTTTT. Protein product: CASSLAFGGGSNTGELFF. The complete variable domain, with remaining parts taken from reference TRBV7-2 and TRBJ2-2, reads GAGVSQSPSNKVTEKGKDVELRCDPISGHTALYWYRQSLGQGLEFLIYFQGNSAPDKSGLPSDRFSAERTGGSVSTLTIQRTQQEDSAVYLCASSLAFGGGSNTGELFFGEGSRLTVL.

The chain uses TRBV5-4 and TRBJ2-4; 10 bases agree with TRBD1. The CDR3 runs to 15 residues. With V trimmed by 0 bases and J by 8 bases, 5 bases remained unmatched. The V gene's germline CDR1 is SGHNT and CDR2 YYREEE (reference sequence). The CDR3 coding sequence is TGTGCCAGCAGCTTGGGGGACAGGGGTCCTGACATTCAGTACTTC. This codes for CASSLGDRGPDIQYF.

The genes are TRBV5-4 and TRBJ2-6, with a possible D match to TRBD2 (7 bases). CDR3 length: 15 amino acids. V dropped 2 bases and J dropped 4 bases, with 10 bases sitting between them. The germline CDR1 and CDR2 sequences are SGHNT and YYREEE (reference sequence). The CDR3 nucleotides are TGTGCCAGCAGCTTAGGGGGGGTCGGGGCCAACGTCCTGACTTTC. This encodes CASSLGGVGANVLTF.

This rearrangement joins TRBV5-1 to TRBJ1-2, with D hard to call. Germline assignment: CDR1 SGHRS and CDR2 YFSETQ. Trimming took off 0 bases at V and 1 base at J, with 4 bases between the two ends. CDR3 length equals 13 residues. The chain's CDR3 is CASSLDSNYGYTF. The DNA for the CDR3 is TGCGCCAGCAGCTTGGACAGTAACTATGGCTACACCTTC.

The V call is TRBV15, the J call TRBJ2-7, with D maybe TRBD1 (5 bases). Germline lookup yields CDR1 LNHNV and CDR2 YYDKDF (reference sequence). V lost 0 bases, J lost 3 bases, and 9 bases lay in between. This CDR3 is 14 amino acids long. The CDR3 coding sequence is TGTGCCACCAGCAGAGATTGGGGCCTCTACGAGCAGTACTTC. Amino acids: CATSRDWGLYEQYF.

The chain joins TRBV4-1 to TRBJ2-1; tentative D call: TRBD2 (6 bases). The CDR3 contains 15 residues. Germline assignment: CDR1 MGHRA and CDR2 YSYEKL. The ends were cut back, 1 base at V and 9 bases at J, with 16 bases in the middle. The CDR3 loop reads CASSQGWEAHGEQFF. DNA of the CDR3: TGCGCCAGCAGCCAAGGGTGGGAGGCCCATGGTGAGCAGTTCTTC.

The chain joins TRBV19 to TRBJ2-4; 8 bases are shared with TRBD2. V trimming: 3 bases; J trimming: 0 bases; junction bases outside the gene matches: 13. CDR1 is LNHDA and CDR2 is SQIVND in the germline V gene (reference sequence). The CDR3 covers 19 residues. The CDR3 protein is CASSMRSGGGQLAKNIQYF. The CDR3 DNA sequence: TGTGCCAGTAGTATGCGGTCGGGGGGGGGCCAACTAGCCAAAAACATTCAGTACTTC. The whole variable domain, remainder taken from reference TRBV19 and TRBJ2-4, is DGGITQSPKYLFRKEGQNVTLSCEQNLNHDAMYWYRQDPGQGLRLIYYSQIVNDFQKGDIAEGYSVSREKKESFPLTVTSAQKNPTAFYLCASSMRSGGGQLAKNIQYFGAGTRLSVL.

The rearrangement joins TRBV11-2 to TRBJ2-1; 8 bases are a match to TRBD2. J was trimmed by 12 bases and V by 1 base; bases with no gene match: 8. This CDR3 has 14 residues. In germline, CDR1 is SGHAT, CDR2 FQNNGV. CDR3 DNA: TGTGCCAGCAGCTTAGGAGCGGGGGCCGCCTGGCAGTTCTTC. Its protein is CASSLGAGAAWQFF.

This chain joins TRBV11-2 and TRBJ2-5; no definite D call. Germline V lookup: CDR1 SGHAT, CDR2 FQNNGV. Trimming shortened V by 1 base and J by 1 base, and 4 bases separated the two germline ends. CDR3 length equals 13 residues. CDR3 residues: CASSLGAQETQYF. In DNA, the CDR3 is TGTGCCAGCAGCTTAGGGGCCCAAGAGACCCAGTACTTC.

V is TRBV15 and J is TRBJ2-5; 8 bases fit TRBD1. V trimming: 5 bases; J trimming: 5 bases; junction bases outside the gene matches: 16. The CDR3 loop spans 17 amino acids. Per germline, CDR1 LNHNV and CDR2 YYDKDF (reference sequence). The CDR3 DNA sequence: TGTGCCACCAGCTCCCAGACAGGGGCGTTTTTGTGGGAGACCCAGTACTTC. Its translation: CATSSQTGAFLWETQYF.

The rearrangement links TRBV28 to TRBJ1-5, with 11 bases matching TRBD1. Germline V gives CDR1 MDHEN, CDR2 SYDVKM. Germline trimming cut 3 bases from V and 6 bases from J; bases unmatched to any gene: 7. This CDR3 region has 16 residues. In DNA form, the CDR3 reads TGTGCCAGCAGTTTCGGGGGGACAGGGGGGTCTCAGCCCCAGCATTTT. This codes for CASSFGGTGGSQPQHF.

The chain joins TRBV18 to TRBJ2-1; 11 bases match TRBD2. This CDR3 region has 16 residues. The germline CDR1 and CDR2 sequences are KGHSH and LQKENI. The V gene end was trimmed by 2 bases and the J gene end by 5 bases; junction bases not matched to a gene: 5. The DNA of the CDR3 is TGTGCCAGCTCACCAGGAACTAGCGGGAGAAACAATGAGCAGTTCTTC. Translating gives CASSPGTSGRNNEQFF. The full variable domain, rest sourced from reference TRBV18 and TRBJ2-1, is NAGVMQNPRHLVRRRGQEARLRCSPMKGHSHVYWYRQLPEEGLKFMVYLQKENIIDESGMPKERFSAEFPKEGPSILRIQQVVRGDSAAYFCASSPGTSGRNNEQFFGPGTRLTVL.

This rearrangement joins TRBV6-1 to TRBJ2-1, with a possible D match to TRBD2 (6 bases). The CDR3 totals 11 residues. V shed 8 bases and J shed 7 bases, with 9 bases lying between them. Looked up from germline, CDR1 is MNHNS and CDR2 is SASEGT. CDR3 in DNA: TGTGCCAGCGCTCGGGGGAATGAGCAGTTCTTC. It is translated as CASARGNEQFF.

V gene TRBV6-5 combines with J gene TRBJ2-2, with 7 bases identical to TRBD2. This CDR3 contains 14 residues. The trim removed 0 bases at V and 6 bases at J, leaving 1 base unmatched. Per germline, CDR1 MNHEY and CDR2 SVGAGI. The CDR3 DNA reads TGTGCCAGCAGTTACTCGCTAGCGGCCGGGGAGCTGTTTTTT. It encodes CASSYSLAAGELFF.

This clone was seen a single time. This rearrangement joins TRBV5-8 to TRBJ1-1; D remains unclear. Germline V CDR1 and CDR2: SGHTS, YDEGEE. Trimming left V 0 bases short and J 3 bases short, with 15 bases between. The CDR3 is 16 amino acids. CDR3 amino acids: CASSLVARTWYTEAFF. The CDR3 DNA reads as TGTGCCAGCAGCTTGGTTGCCAGGACTTGGTACACTGAAGCTTTCTTT. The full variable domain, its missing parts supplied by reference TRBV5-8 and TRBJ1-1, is EAGVTQSPTHLIKTRGQQATLRCSPISGHTSVYWYQQALGLGLQFLLWYDEGEERNRGNFPPRFSGRQFPNYSSELNVNALELEDSALYLCASSLVARTWYTEAFFGQGTRLTVV.

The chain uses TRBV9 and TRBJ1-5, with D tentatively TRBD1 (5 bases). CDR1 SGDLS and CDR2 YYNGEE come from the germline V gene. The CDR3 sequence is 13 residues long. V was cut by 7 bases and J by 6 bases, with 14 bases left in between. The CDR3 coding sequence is TGTGCCAGCGGGGGGGTTAGCGGTCAGCCCCAGCATTTT. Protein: CASGGVSGQPQHF.

CDR3 sequence (DNA): TGTGCCAGCAGCTCCTCCCCTGGGGGGGGGACCCAGTACTTC. Amino acid sequence: CASSSSPGGGTQYF. This rearrangement joins TRBV7-3 to TRBJ2-5, with 7 nucleotides matching TRBD2. Germline CDR1 reads SGHTA; CDR2 reads FQGTGA. V trimming: 4 bases; J trimming: 7 bases; junction bases outside the gene matches: 9. The CDR3 runs 14 residues. Based on the CDR3 plus reference TRBV7-3 and TRBJ2-5, the full variable domain is GAGVSQTPSNKVTEKGKYVELRCDPISGHTALYWYRQSLGQGPEFLIYFQGTGAADDSGLPNDRFFAVRPEGSVSTLKIQRTERGDSAVYLCASSSSPGGGTQYFGPGTRLLVL.

The CDR3 nucleotides are TGTGCCAGCAGCCTGGCTAGCGGGGTCCGAGAGACCCAGTACTTC. Residues: CASSLASGVRETQYF. The V call is TRBV5-8, the J call TRBJ2-5; 9 nucleotides match TRBD2. This CDR3 contains 15 residues. Germline V lookup: CDR1 SGHTS, CDR2 YDEGEE. V dropped 4 bases and J dropped 4; count of bases not matched to a gene: 8.

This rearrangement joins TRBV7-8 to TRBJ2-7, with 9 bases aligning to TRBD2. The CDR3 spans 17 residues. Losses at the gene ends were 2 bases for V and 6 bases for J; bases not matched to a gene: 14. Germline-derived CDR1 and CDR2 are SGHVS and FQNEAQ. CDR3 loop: CASSLTGSGGTWGEQYF. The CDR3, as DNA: TGTGCCAGCAGCTTAACCGGCAGCGGGGGGACCTGGGGCGAGCAGTACTTC.

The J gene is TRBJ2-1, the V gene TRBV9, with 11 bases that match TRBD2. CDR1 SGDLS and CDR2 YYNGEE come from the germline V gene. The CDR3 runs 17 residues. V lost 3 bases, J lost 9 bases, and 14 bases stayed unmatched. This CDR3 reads CASSARGGSGRAGEQFF. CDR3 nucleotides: TGTGCCAGCAGCGCCCGGGGTGGTAGCGGGAGGGCGGGTGAGCAGTTCTTC.

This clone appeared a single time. The CDR3 reads CASSQAPQTSGSLFF. The DNA for the CDR3 is TGTGCCAGCAGCCAAGCCCCGCAAACTAGCGGGAGTTTGTTCTTC. The chain carries TRBV4-2 and TRBJ2-1; 11 nucleotides align to TRBD2. J gave up 15 bases and V 1 base, and 11 bases lay outside the gene matches. This CDR3 region has 15 residues. Germline V gives CDR1 LGHNA, CDR2 YNFKEQ.

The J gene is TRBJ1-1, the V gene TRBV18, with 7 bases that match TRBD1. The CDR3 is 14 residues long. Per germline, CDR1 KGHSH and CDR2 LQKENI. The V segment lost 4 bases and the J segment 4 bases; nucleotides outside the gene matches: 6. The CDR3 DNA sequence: TGTGCCAGCTCACAGCAGGGGGGAGGCACTGAAGCTTTCTTT. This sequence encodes CASSQQGGGTEAFF.

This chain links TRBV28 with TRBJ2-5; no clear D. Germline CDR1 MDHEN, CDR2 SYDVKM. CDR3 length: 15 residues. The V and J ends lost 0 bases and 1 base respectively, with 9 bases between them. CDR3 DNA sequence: TGTGCCAGCAGTTTATGGGCAGGAACCCAAGAGACCCAGTACTTC. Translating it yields CASSLWAGTQETQYF.

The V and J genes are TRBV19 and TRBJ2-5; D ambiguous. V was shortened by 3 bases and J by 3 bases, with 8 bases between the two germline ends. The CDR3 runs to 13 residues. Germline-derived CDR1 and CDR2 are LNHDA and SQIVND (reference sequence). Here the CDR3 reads CASSIDTEETQYF. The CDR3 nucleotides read TGTGCCAGTAGTATCGACACTGAAGAGACCCAGTACTTC.

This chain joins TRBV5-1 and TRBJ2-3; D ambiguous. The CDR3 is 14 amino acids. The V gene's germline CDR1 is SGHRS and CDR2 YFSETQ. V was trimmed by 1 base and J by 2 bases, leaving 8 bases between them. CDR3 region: CASSLTESTDTQYF. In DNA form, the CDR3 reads TGCGCCAGCAGCTTGACAGAGTCCACAGATACGCAGTATTTT.

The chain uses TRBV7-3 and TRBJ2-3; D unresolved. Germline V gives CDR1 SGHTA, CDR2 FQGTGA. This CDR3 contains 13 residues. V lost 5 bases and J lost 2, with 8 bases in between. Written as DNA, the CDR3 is TGTGCCAGCAGCCCCTCCCCCACAGATACGCAGTATTTT. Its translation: CASSPSPTDTQYF. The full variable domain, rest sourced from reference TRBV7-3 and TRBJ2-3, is GAGVSQTPSNKVTEKGKYVELRCDPISGHTALYWYRQSLGQGPEFLIYFQGTGAADDSGLPNDRFFAVRPEGSVSTLKIQRTERGDSAVYLCASSPSPTDTQYFGPGTRLTVL.

The CDR3: CASRGQGGEKLFF. In DNA form, the CDR3 reads TGTGCCAGCAGGGGACAGGGCGGAGAAAAACTGTTTTTT. The rearrangement joins TRBV6-5 to TRBJ1-4; 9 bases map to TRBD1. Germline V gene lookup returns CDR1 MNHEY and CDR2 SVGAGI. The CDR3 contains 13 residues. Trimming at V came to 6 bases and at J to 8 bases, leaving 4 bases not matched to a gene.

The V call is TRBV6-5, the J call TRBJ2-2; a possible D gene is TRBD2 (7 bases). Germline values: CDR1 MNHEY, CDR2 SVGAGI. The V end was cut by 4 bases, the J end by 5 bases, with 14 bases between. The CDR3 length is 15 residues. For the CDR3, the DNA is TGTGCCAGCAGTTCGAGGGGGAGGGCGACCGGGGAGCTGTTTTTT. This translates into CASSSRGRATGELFF.

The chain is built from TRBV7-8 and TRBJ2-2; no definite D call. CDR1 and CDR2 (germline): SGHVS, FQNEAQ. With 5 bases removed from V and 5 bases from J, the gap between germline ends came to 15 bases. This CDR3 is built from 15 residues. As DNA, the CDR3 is TGTGCCAGCAGCCCCTCGATCCCGCGGACCGGGGAGCTGTTTTTT. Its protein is CASSPSIPRTGELFF. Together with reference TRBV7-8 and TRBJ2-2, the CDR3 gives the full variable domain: GAGVSQSPRYKVAKRGQDVALRCDPISGHVSLFWYQQALGQGPEFLTYFQNEAQLDKSGLPSDRFFAERPEGSVSTLKIQRTQQEDSAVYLCASSPSIPRTGELFFGEGSRLTVL.